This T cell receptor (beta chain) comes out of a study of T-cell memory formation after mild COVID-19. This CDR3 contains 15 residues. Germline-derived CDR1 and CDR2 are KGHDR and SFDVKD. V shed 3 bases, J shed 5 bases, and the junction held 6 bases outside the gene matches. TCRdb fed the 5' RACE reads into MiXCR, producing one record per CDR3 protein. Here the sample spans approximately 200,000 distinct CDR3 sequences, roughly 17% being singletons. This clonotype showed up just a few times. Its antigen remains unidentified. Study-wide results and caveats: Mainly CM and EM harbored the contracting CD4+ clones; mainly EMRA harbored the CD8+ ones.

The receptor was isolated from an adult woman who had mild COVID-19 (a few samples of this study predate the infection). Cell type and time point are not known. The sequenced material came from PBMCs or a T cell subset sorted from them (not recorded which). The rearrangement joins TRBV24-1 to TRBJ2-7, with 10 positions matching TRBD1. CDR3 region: CATSDHDRGLDEQYF. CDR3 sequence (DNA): TGTGCCACCAGTGATCACGACAGGGGGCTCGACGAGCAGTACTTC.